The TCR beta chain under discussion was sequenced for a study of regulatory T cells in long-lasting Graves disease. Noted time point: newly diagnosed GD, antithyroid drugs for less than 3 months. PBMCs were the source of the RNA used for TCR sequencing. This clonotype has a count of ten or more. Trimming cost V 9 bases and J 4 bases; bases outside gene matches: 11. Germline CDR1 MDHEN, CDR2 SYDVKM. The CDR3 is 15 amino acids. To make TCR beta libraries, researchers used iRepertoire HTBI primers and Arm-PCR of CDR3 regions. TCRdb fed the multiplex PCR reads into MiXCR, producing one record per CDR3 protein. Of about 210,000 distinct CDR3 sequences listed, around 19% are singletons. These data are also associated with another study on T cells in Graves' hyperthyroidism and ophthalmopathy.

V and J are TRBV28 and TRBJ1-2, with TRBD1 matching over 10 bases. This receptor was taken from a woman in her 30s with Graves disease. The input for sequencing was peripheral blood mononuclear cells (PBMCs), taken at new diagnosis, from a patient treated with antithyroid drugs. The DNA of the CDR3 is TGTGCCAGTTACCCCGGGACAGGGGCCATCTATGGCTACACCTTC. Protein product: CASYPGTGAIYGYTF.